The 27 T cell receptor beta chains presented below share a single source sample, sequenced in a study of T-cell memory formation after mild COVID-19. TCRdb independently ran MiXCR on the 5' RACE reads; one entry per CDR3 protein. The sample has about 560,000 distinct CDR3 sequences; more than 15% are singletons. Sequencing was performed on PBMCs or a T cell subset sorted from them (not recorded which). All receptors come from an adult woman who had mild COVID-19 (a few samples of this study predate the infection). Cell type and time point are not known.

The chain joins TRBV6-5 to TRBJ2-1; 11 bases line up with TRBD2. This CDR3 spans 16 amino acids. Per germline, CDR1 MNHEY and CDR2 SVGAGI. Trimming at V came to 0 bases and at J to 6 bases, leaving 4 bases not matched to a gene. CDR3 nucleotide sequence: TGTGCCAGCAGTTACTCGAGTGGACTAGCGGGCAATGAGCAGTTCTTC. As protein: CASSYSSGLAGNEQFF.

The CDR3 sequence: CASSQGRTGELFF. The CDR3 bases are TGCGCCAGCAGCCAAGGCCGGACCGGGGAGCTGTTTTTT. The chain has TRBV4-1 and TRBJ2-2; D unclear. Per the germline V gene, CDR1 is MGHRA and CDR2 is YSYEKL. The CDR3 contains 13 residues. The V end was cut by 1 base, the J end by 5 bases, with 5 bases between.

The gene calls are TRBV30 and TRBJ1-1; D is unclear. CDR3 length: 13 amino acids. Trimming shortened V by 0 bases and J by 5 bases, and 10 bases separated the two germline ends. CDR1 and CDR2 from the germline V gene are GTSNPN and SVGIG (reference sequence). This chain's CDR3 is CAWSVLRGTEAFF. The CDR3 bases are TGTGCCTGGAGTGTCCTTCGAGGGACTGAAGCTTTCTTT.

The chain links TRBV30 to TRBJ1-2; possible D gene TRBD1, 5 bases. V gave up 0 bases and J gave up 7 bases, with 12 bases separating them. There are 13 residues in the CDR3. From germline, CDR1 is GTSNPN and CDR2 SVGIG (reference sequence). CDR3 sequence reads: CAWSVLEGFGYTF. CDR3 sequence (DNA): TGTGCCTGGAGTGTACTGGAGGGGTTTGGCTACACCTTC.

This clonotype was detected only a few times. The genes are TRBV29-1 and TRBJ2-1; maybe TRBD1 (5 bases). CDR3 length equals 17 residues. Trimming removed 0 bases at V and 0 bases at J, with 15 bases between. Per the germline V gene, CDR1 is SQVTM and CDR2 is ANQGSEA. DNA of the CDR3: TGCAGCGTTGAAGATAGGGTACAGGCCATCTCCTACAATGAGCAGTTCTTC. Protein product: CSVEDRVQAISYNEQFF.

The V call is TRBV7-2, the J call TRBJ2-3, with 8 bases matching TRBD2. The V gene end was trimmed by 2 bases and the J gene end by 0 bases; junction bases not matched to a gene: 4. CDR3 size: 16 residues. Germline V gene lookup returns CDR1 SGHTA and CDR2 FQGNSA. The CDR3 region is CASSLWPGGSTDTQYF. In nucleotides, the CDR3 is TGTGCCAGCAGCTTATGGCCGGGGGGGAGCACAGATACGCAGTATTTT. Full variable domain (missing parts from reference TRBV7-2 and TRBJ2-3): GAGVSQSPSNKVTEKGKDVELRCDPISGHTALYWYRQSLGQGLEFLIYFQGNSAPDKSGLPSDRFSAERTGGSVSTLTIQRTQQEDSAVYLCASSLWPGGSTDTQYFGPGTRLTVL.

The sample holds many counts of this clonotype. The chain links TRBV9 to TRBJ2-3; no clear D gene. The CDR3 spans 15 residues. Between the trimmed V and J ends, which lost 4 bases and 2 bases, there was a span of 14 bases. The germline gives CDR1 SGDLS, CDR2 YYNGEE. This chain's CDR3 is CASSYQTHLTDTQYF. DNA of the CDR3: TGTGCCAGCAGCTATCAGACGCACCTCACAGATACGCAGTATTTT.

This rearrangement joins TRBV7-9 to TRBJ1-5; D not certain. V lost 5 bases and J lost 5, with 13 bases in between. The CDR3 is 14 residues long. Per the germline V gene, CDR1 is SEHNR and CDR2 is FQNEAQ (reference sequence). CDR3 amino acids: CASSVRPGYQPQHF. The CDR3 coding sequence is TGTGCCAGCAGCGTCAGGCCGGGGTATCAGCCCCAGCATTTT.

The chain combines TRBV10-3 with TRBJ2-1, with D uncertain. The CDR3 is made up of 15 amino acids. The V gene lost 2 bases and the J gene lost 4 bases, with 12 bases spanning the gap. Germline V lookup: CDR1 ENHRY, CDR2 SYGVKD. CDR3 DNA sequence: TGTGCCATCAGTGAGCCTGGGGAACGATACAATGAGCAGTTCTTC. Translating gives CAISEPGERYNEQFF.

This clonotype was observed a few times. The chain links TRBV24-1 to TRBJ2-7; 7 bases match TRBD2. Germline V lookup: CDR1 KGHDR, CDR2 SFDVKD. There are 15 residues in the CDR3. V lost 9 bases to trimming and J lost 0 bases; unmatched junction nucleotides: 10. The CDR3 is CATSVREAYSYEQYF. The DNA of the CDR3 is TGTGCCACCTCCGTACGGGAGGCATACTCCTACGAGCAGTACTTC.

This clonotype has just a few counts. The chain recombines TRBV3-1 with TRBJ2-7; D is unclear. Between the trimmed V and J ends, which lost 5 bases and 7 bases, there was a span of 9 bases. Germline CDR1 is LGHDT and CDR2 is YNNKEL (reference sequence). This CDR3 has 11 residues. CDR3 DNA sequence: TGTGCCAGCAGCATCTCTCGAGAGCAGTACTTC. Translated: CASSISREQYF.

This clonotype was found a few times. The chain joins TRBV5-4 to TRBJ1-1; D gene unclear. Germline-derived CDR1 and CDR2 are SGHNT and YYREEE (reference sequence). The CDR3 runs 14 residues. Trimming left V 4 bases short and J 2 bases short, with 12 bases between. This CDR3 reads CASSVIDGNTEAFF. CDR3 coding DNA: TGTGCCAGCAGCGTAATTGACGGAAACACTGAAGCTTTCTTT.

The V gene is TRBV5-4, the J gene TRBJ1-1; D gene unclear. The CDR3 contains 15 residues. From germline, CDR1 is SGHNT and CDR2 YYREEE (reference sequence). V dropped 1 base and J dropped 6 bases, with 16 bases sitting between them. Here the CDR3 DNA reads TGTGCCAGCAGCTTGAAACGGGAGGTCAACCCTGAAGCTTTCTTT. It yields the protein CASSLKREVNPEAFF.

This clonotype was recorded a few times. The chain combines TRBV7-9 with TRBJ1-2; D remains ambiguous. Between the trimmed V and J ends, which lost 5 bases and 8 bases, there was a span of 18 bases. The CDR3 covers 14 residues. Germline V gene data show CDR1 as SEHNR and CDR2 as FQNEAQ (reference sequence). In DNA, the CDR3 is TGTGCCAGCAGCCCCCCGGAGGGTGCGAGAGGCTACACCTTC. This translates into CASSPPEGARGYTF.

This clonotype was seen a handful of times. In DNA form, the CDR3 reads TGTGCCAGCAGCTTCGGGACCTTCACCGGGGAGCTGTTTTTT. Its protein product is CASSFGTFTGELFF. The rearrangement links TRBV7-2 to TRBJ2-2; tentatively, D is TRBD1 or TRBD2 (5 bases each). The CDR3 loop spans 14 amino acids. Between the trimmed V and J ends, which lost 3 bases and 4 bases, there was a span of 9 bases. The germline CDR1 and CDR2 sequences are SGHTA and FQGNSA.

V usage is TRBV7-3 and J usage is TRBJ1-2; D remains ambiguous. Between the trimmed V and J ends, which lost 1 base and 1 base, there was a span of 13 bases. From germline, CDR1 is SGHTA and CDR2 FQGTGA. The CDR3 runs to 16 residues. CDR3 residues: CASSLSPTLGNYGYTF. DNA for the CDR3: TGTGCCAGCAGCTTAAGTCCGACGTTGGGTAACTATGGCTACACCTTC.

The chain joins TRBV28 to TRBJ2-5; 10 bases are a match to TRBD2. V lost 3 bases to trimming and J lost 5 bases; unmatched junction nucleotides: 6. This CDR3 contains 15 residues. CDR1 and CDR2 (germline): MDHEN, SYDVKM. CDR3 amino acids: CASSFGTSESETQYF. CDR3 coding DNA: TGTGCCAGCAGTTTCGGGACTAGCGAATCTGAGACCCAGTACTTC.

The rearrangement uses TRBV29-1 and TRBJ2-1, with 10 positions matching TRBD2. Losses at the gene ends were 6 bases for V and 7 bases for J; bases not matched to a gene: 6. This CDR3 is built from 13 residues. CDR1 SQVTM and CDR2 ANQGSEA come from the germline V gene. The chain's CDR3 is CSVALAGFNEQFF. CDR3 nucleotides: TGCAGCGTCGCACTAGCGGGGTTTAATGAGCAGTTCTTC.

This clonotype was seen a handful of times. The rearrangement joins TRBV7-3 to TRBJ2-7; TRBD2 might be the D (6 bases). V was clipped by 5 bases and J by 4 bases, with 12 bases between them. Germline-derived CDR1 and CDR2 are SGHTA and FQGTGA. The CDR3 spans 13 residues. This CDR3 reads CASSLLALYEQYF. In DNA, the CDR3 is TGTGCCAGCAGCCTCCTAGCGTTATACGAGCAGTACTTC.

This clonotype was found a few times. This sequence joins TRBV24-1 and TRBJ1-2, with TRBD1 identical over 8 bases. In germline, CDR1 is KGHDR, CDR2 SFDVKD. The CDR3 runs to 13 residues. Trimming at V came to 5 bases and at J to 6 bases, leaving 4 bases not matched to a gene. CDR3 sequence reads: CATSVQGGNGYTF. For the CDR3, the DNA is TGTGCCACCAGTGTACAGGGGGGAAATGGCTACACCTTC.

The genes are TRBV29-1 and TRBJ2-1; possibly TRBD1 for D (9 bases). The CDR3 extends over 15 amino acids. V lost 5 bases and J lost 5, with 19 bases in between. The germline gives CDR1 SQVTM, CDR2 ANQGSEA. DNA of the CDR3: TGCAGCGTTCCGGGGGGGGACAGGGCTAACAATGAGCAGTTCTTC. It codes for CSVPGGDRANNEQFF.

This clonotype was observed a few times. The V call is TRBV7-9, the J call TRBJ2-1; 16 positions match TRBD2. Per the germline V gene, CDR1 is SEHNR and CDR2 is FQNEAQ (reference sequence). The CDR3 totals 19 residues. The V and J ends lost 5 bases and 8 bases, in that order; junction bases with no gene match: 15. The CDR3 DNA follows: TGTGCCAGCAGCCCGGTCTGGGGGACTAGCGGGAGGGCCGATGATGAGCAGTTCTTC. As protein: CASSPVWGTSGRADDEQFF.

This clonotype appeared a few times. V and J are TRBV27 and TRBJ1-6; D uncertain. Trimming removed 0 bases at V and 4 bases at J, with 7 bases between. Germline values: CDR1 MNHEY, CDR2 SMNVEV (reference sequence). CDR3 size: 15 residues. DNA for the CDR3: TGTGCCAGCAGTTTATCGCCAACGTATAATTCACCCCTCCACTTT. It translates to CASSLSPTYNSPLHF.

This clonotype was detected only a few times. The rearrangement links TRBV20-1 to TRBJ2-7; a possible D gene is TRBD1 (6 bases). Between the trimmed V and J ends, which lost 0 bases and 0 bases, there was a span of 12 bases. CDR3 length equals 15 residues. CDR1 DFQATT and CDR2 SNEGSKA come from the germline V gene (reference sequence). CDR3 sequence: CSARERQVNSYEQYF. DNA of the CDR3: TGCAGTGCTAGAGAGCGACAGGTTAACTCCTACGAGCAGTACTTC.

The table lists this clonotype with a few counts. The V gene is TRBV7-9, the J gene TRBJ2-1; the D gene is possibly TRBD1 (5 bases). V lost 0 bases to trimming and J lost 7 bases, with 13 bases between them. This CDR3 region has 15 residues. Germline V CDR1 and CDR2: SEHNR, FQNEAQ (reference sequence). The DNA for the CDR3 is TGTGCCAGCAGCTTAGCAGTGGCAGGGTGGAATGAGCAGTTCTTC. It codes for CASSLAVAGWNEQFF.

This clonotype was picked up a small number of times. The V and J genes are TRBV27 and TRBJ1-2, with 7 bases fitting TRBD1. CDR1 and CDR2 from the germline V gene are MNHEY and SMNVEV (reference sequence). The CDR3 covers 15 residues. The junction had 10 bases not matched to a gene; V was cut back by 5 bases and J by 4 bases. The CDR3 spells CASSPRGQDSYGYTF. CDR3 nucleotides: TGTGCCAGCAGTCCCCGAGGACAGGACTCCTATGGCTACACCTTC.

This rearrangement joins TRBV7-2 to TRBJ2-7; possibly TRBD1 for D (5 bases). Germline V CDR1 and CDR2: SGHTA, FQGNSA. Between the trimmed V and J ends, which lost 8 bases and 6 bases, there was a span of 23 bases. This CDR3 spans 15 amino acids. CDR3 nucleotides: TGTGCCAGCGGCCCGTGGGGCGTGACCCCTAGCGAGCAGTACTTC. Translating gives CASGPWGVTPSEQYF.